This record looks at one T cell receptor beta chain sequence and its context. There are a few counts of this clonotype. Its antigen specificity is not known. No base quality values were provided; no much bigger clone lies one nucleotide off. This sample is drawn from a study of T cell repertoires in cytomegalovirus infection (dated by TCRdb to between 2018 and 2020). Broadly, across the study: Because public TCR beta signatures pointed to carriage of CMV infection together with the matching HLA type, the HLA type of each donor mattered for the analysis.

What the work shows at the level of the full study, not this receptor alone: In both this cohort and an independent roughly 330-donor cohort, the cumulative frequency of public TCR beta family members distinguished carriers of CMV infection plus the relevant HLA type. The ex vivo response was dominated by HLA-C-restricted CMV-specific TCR beta clonotypes, and the single most frequent clonotype in two of eight donors was supplied by these HLA-C-restricted clonotypes.

Counted from cysteine to phenylalanine, this CDR3 has 15 amino acids. CDR3 DNA is the only sequence kept; it has 45 bases, read in frame from the first base. Trimming accounts for 4 bases at V and 2 bases at J, while the number of junction bases matched to no gene is 6. CDR1 and CDR2, looked up from the germline V gene (reference sequence), are LNHDA and SQIVND. TCRdb lists the instrument as Illumina HiSeq 1500. The raw public reads went through TCRdb reprocessing: fastp at Q25, MiXCR clone calling, in-frame beta chains kept. Rows matching on CDR3 protein sequence are summarized as one entry with the most common DNA and genes. This sample is represented by more than 200,000 distinct CDR3 sequences; around 9% of them were singletons. Approximately 16% of the sample belongs to the ten largest clones.

This receptor was obtained from a human donor in good health (CMV status not recorded). Some clones in this sample may be carry-over from other donors' samples. Input material: PBMCs. The chain is made from TRBV19 and TRBJ2-5; TRBD1 aligns with 8 central bases. At the DNA level, the sequence is TGTGCCAGTAGTACCCAGGGGGCGAAACAAGAGACCCAGTACTTC. This encodes CASSTQGAKQETQYF.